This TCR beta chain was identified during a study of response to subunit inactivated influenza vaccine. Findings of the study overall: Few new T cells, the authors suggested, are recruited by each seasonal influenza vaccination.

There are a few counts of this clonotype. Its antigen is as yet unknown. TCRdb re-derived calls from the RT-PCR reads in MiXCR, one entry per CDR3 protein. Altogether some 570,000 distinct CDR3 sequences are present, about 11% being singletons, with the ten largest covering approximately 11%. Another study also made use of these data, one on T cells expressing NK-cell markers. As reported in that work: cDNA encoding TCR beta was synthesized via 5'RACE template switching incorporating UMIs. Seven donors tested HCMV-seropositive and one tested seronegative among the eight sequenced. Restriction of sorting to alpha-beta TCR T cells was accomplished in several experiments using an anti-gamma-delta TCR antibody. For a handful of donors, these clonotypes were likewise the leading ones in the CD3+CD56-NKG2C+ fraction.

The sequencing here drew on PBMCs from blood, taken on the day of vaccination. The clonotype comes from a man aged 45 to 65 who received an inactivated influenza vaccine.

The CDR3 nucleotides are TGTGCCAGCAGCCCCTCGGGAGGTGAGCAGTTCTTC. Protein: CASSPSGGEQFF. The V gene is TRBV6-5, the J gene TRBJ2-1, with 7 bases aligning to TRBD2. This CDR3 region has 12 residues. Per germline, CDR1 MNHEY and CDR2 SVGAGI. The ends lost 6 bases at V and 9 bases at J; junction bases unmatched: 5.